Sequencing of this T cell receptor (beta chain) was carried out in a study of blood T cell repertoires in COVID-19. Study details: COVID-19 samples from acute and convalescent phases originated in the United States, Italy and Spain.

Germline loops: CDR1 LGHDT, CDR2 YNNKEL (reference sequence). The CDR3 covers 16 residues. Trimming shortened V by 5 bases and J by 2 bases, and 19 bases separated the two germline ends. Original data processing: Amplifying reference gene primers gave estimates of nucleated cell counts. Generated by immunoSEQ multiplex PCR, the TCRdb table keeps only in-frame clones and is missing some. V, J and clone size are those of that table, while D and trimming were read from the DNA. The data contain 250,000 or so clones, about four fifths of them singletons. The chain links TRBV3-1 (or the pseudogene TRBV3-2) to TRBJ2-7; D not resolved. The clonotype comes from a woman in her late teens or twenties with acute or convalescent COVID-19. Sequencing used peripheral blood. Here the CDR3 reads CASSYYAISSPYEQYF. The CDR3 DNA is TGTGCCAGCAGCTATTACGCTATTTCCTCTCCCTACGAGCAGTACTTC.